Shown below are 23 T cell receptor beta chains from a single sample sequenced in a study of blood T cell repertoires in COVID-19. Sequencing was performed with immunoSEQ multiplex PCR; in TCRdb, only in-frame clones are kept and a portion is missing. This repertoire shows a few hundred thousand clones, around 87% found once; its top ten account for 1%. The sequencing sample was made of peripheral blood. These receptors came from a man in his forties or fifties with active or convalescent COVID-19.

The table lists this clone with a count of one. The chain recombines TRBV5-4 with TRBJ2-3; weak D call: TRBD1 (5 bases). This CDR3 is 14 amino acids long. Germline-derived CDR1 and CDR2 are SGHNT and YYREEE (reference sequence). V was cut by 0 bases and J by 6 bases, with 11 bases left in between. CDR3 nucleotide sequence: TGTGCCAGCAGCTTGGAAGGGGCAAGGGATACGCAGTATTTT. Its protein product is CASSLEGARDTQYF.

The chain is built from TRBV6-5 and TRBJ1-2, with a possible D match to TRBD1 (5 bases). The V end was cut by 0 bases, the J end by 7 bases, with 12 bases between. Germline loops: CDR1 MNHEY, CDR2 SVGAGI. The length of the CDR3 is 14 residues. In DNA, the CDR3 is TGTGCCAGCAGTTACTCGGGGGGAAGGGGTGGCTACACCTTC. Its translation is CASSYSGGRGGYTF.

Of note for this clone: Other nucleotide sequences from this sample produce the same CDR3. The V and J genes are TRBV9 and TRBJ1-3; D not resolved. CDR3 size: 14 residues. Trimming left V 1 base short and J 0 bases short, with 5 bases between. CDR1 SGDLS and CDR2 YYNGEE come from the germline V gene. CDR3 coding DNA: TGTGCCAGCAGCGTAACTAGCTCTGGAAACACCATATATTTT. Translated, it gives CASSVTSSGNTIYF.

The rearrangement uses TRBV5-5 and TRBJ1-2; D ambiguous. In germline, CDR1 is SGHKS, CDR2 YYEKEE (reference sequence). The CDR3 runs to 15 residues. Trimming stripped 4 bases from V and 5 bases from J, with 18 bases between. As DNA, the CDR3 is TGTGCCAGCAGCCCGCGGGAGTCCCCACCGTATGGCTACACCTTC. Residues: CASSPRESPPYGYTF.

The V call is TRBV4-2, the J call TRBJ1-1; 8 nucleotides align to TRBD1. The CDR3 extends over 15 amino acids. Germline V gene lookup returns CDR1 LGHNA and CDR2 YNFKEQ. The junction had 9 bases not matched to a gene; V was cut back by 0 bases and J by 9 bases. The CDR3 nucleotides read TGTGCCAGCAGCCAAGAAGCAGGGGGCGAATTTAAAGCTTTCTTT. Its translation: CASSQEAGGEFKAFF.

The V call is TRBV10-3, the J call TRBJ2-1; 7 bases align to TRBD2. V lost 5 bases, J lost 5 bases, and 6 bases stayed unmatched. This CDR3 has 14 amino acids. The germline CDR1 and CDR2 sequences are ENHRY and SYGVKD. CDR3 nucleotide sequence: TGTGCCATCAGTCGGCGGGGGAGGGACAATGAGCAGTTCTTC. Amino acid sequence: CAISRRGRDNEQFF.

The table lists this clone with a count of one. A junction boundary mismatches the germline segment, possibly from a read error. The rearrangement links TRBV27 to TRBJ2-7; 9 positions match TRBD2. Germline lookup yields CDR1 MNHEY and CDR2 SMNVEV (reference sequence). The CDR3 runs 13 residues. In DNA, the CDR3 is TGTGCCAGCAGTCAGGACGGGAGACTAGCGGAGCGCTTC. Translating gives CASSQDGRLAERF.

This chain uses TRBV7-2 with TRBJ2-7, with a weak D call TRBD1 (5 bases). V dropped 1 base and J dropped 5 bases, with 12 bases sitting between them. Germline V gives CDR1 SGHTA, CDR2 FQGNSA. The CDR3 is made up of 14 amino acids. CDR3 sequence: CASSLDWGLDEQYF. The CDR3 nucleotides are TGTGCCAGCAGCTTAGACTGGGGCCTGGACGAGCAGTACTTC.

CDR3 protein: CASSTWTGGNQPQHF. The CDR3 DNA is TGTGCCAGCAGCACCTGGACAGGGGGCAATCAGCCCCAGCATTTT. The V gene is TRBV7-2, the J gene TRBJ1-5, with TRBD1 matching 9 bases. Germline V CDR1 and CDR2: SGHTA, FQGNSA. V lost 5 bases and J lost 2; bases outside the gene matches: 4. The CDR3 extends over 15 amino acids.

This clone was recorded once. V usage is TRBV6-2 or TRBV6-3 and J usage is TRBJ1-5; 8 nucleotides line up with TRBD1. Trimming took 0 bases from V and 1 from J; bases not matched to a gene: 5. The CDR3 spans 17 residues. The germline V gene encodes CDR1 MNHEY and CDR2 SVGEGT. The CDR3 nucleotides read TGTGCCAGCAGTTACTCTCCAGGGGGCGGGAGCAATCAGCCCCAGCATTTT. Its translation is CASSYSPGGGSNQPQHF.

This clone was counted only a few times. The V and J genes are TRBV5-1 and TRBJ1-5; D is perhaps TRBD1 (6 bases). Trimming stripped 4 bases from V and 0 bases from J, with 17 bases between. CDR1 is SGHRS, CDR2 YFSETQ, per germline. CDR3 size: 17 residues. CDR3 protein: CASSPGGGLVSNQPQHF. CDR3 coding DNA: TGCGCCAGCAGCCCGGGAGGGGGTTTGGTTAGCAATCAGCCCCAGCATTTT.

The chain links TRBV9 to TRBJ1-5; maybe TRBD1 (6 bases). Trimming stripped 0 bases from V and 5 bases from J, with 18 bases between. Per germline, CDR1 SGDLS and CDR2 YYNGEE. The CDR3 covers 17 residues. This chain's CDR3 is CASSVATVRTEHQPQHF. The CDR3 DNA reads TGTGCCAGCAGCGTAGCTACAGTTAGGACAGAGCATCAGCCCCAGCATTTT.

V gene TRBV18 combines with J gene TRBJ2-2; TRBD1 agrees at 8 bases. The CDR3 runs 16 residues. Trimming took 5 bases from V and 1 from J; bases not matched to a gene: 6. Germline CDR1 KGHSH, CDR2 LQKENI. The CDR3 DNA sequence: TGTGCCAGCTCATTGACCGGGACAGGGAACACCGGGGAGCTGTTTTTT. The encoded protein is CASSLTGTGNTGELFF. Variable domain in full (rest from reference TRBV18 and TRBJ2-2): NAGVMQNPRHLVRRRGQEARLRCSPMKGHSHVYWYRQLPEEGLKFMVYLQKENIIDESGMPKERFSAEFPKEGPSILRIQQVVRGDSAAYFCASSLTGTGNTGELFFGEGSRLTVL.

This chain links TRBV2 with TRBJ1-1; no clear D gene. CDR1 and CDR2 (germline): SNHLY, FYNNEI. This CDR3 is built from 15 residues. V lost 6 bases to trimming and J lost 4 bases, with 18 bases between them. Written as DNA, the CDR3 is TGTGCCAGCAGGCCTCGGATCTGGGGAGGCACTGAAGCTTTCTTT. It codes for CASRPRIWGGTEAFF.

V is TRBV3-1 (or the pseudogene TRBV3-2) and J is TRBJ1-5; D unresolved. The germline gives CDR1 LGHDT, CDR2 YNNKEL (reference sequence). The ends were cut back, 4 bases at V and 11 bases at J, with 12 bases in the middle. The CDR3 sequence is 12 residues long. This CDR3 reads CASSPTEGAQHF. The CDR3 DNA sequence: TGTGCCAGCAGCCCTACGGAAGGAGCCCAGCATTTT.

This clone was picked up a small number of times. The chain joins TRBV6-4 to TRBJ2-7; TRBD1 agrees at 10 bases. The CDR3 sequence is 18 residues long. The V and J ends lost 0 bases and 2 bases, in that order; junction bases with no gene match: 10. Per germline, CDR1 MRHNA and CDR2 SNTAGT. In DNA form, the CDR3 reads TGTGCCAGCAGTGACTCGAGGGGACAGGGGCCCTCTCCCTACGAGCAGTACTTC. This sequence encodes CASSDSRGQGPSPYEQYF.

The chain recombines TRBV11-2 with TRBJ2-7; weak D call: TRBD1 (6 bases). V lost 0 bases and J lost 0, with 15 bases in between. This CDR3 is 17 amino acids long. Germline CDR1 SGHAT, CDR2 FQNNGV. CDR3 in amino acids: CASSLDRWGTSSYEQYF. Written as DNA, the CDR3 is TGTGCCAGCAGCTTAGATCGTTGGGGGACATCCTCCTACGAGCAGTACTTC.

The chain employs TRBV18 and TRBJ2-5, with TRBD1 identical over 7 bases. CDR1 and CDR2 (germline): KGHSH, LQKENI. After removal of 3 bases from V and 3 bases from J, the junction contained 10 bases not matched to a gene. The CDR3 is made up of 16 amino acids. The DNA of the CDR3 is TGTGCCAGCTCACCCATCCTCGGACAGGCGAAAGAGACCCAGTACTTC. This translates into CASSPILGQAKETQYF. Full variable domain (remainder filled in from reference TRBV18 and TRBJ2-5): NAGVMQNPRHLVRRRGQEARLRCSPMKGHSHVYWYRQLPEEGLKFMVYLQKENIIDESGMPKERFSAEFPKEGPSILRIQQVVRGDSAAYFCASSPILGQAKETQYFGPGTRLLVL.

The V and J genes are TRBV4-3 and TRBJ1-1, with D perhaps matching TRBD1 (5 bases). Germline loops: CDR1 LGHNA, CDR2 YSLEER. V gave up 4 bases and J gave up 3 bases, with 18 bases separating them. The CDR3 sequence is 16 residues long. The CDR3 loop reads CASSLRQWSGDTEAFF. As DNA, the CDR3 is TGCGCCAGCAGCCTCCGACAGTGGAGTGGGGACACTGAAGCTTTCTTT.

This clone was picked up one time. The chain is built from TRBV28 and TRBJ2-5; possibly TRBD2 for D (6 bases). The CDR3 sequence is 14 residues long. The V end was cut by 5 bases, the J end by 0 bases, with 10 bases between. Germline CDR1 and CDR2: MDHEN and SYDVKM. The CDR3 protein is CASSPSGDQETQYF. The CDR3 region has the DNA TGTGCCAGCAGTCCCTCGGGGGACCAAGAGACCCAGTACTTC.

This chain uses TRBV5-1 with TRBJ2-5; 13 bases are shared with TRBD2. V was pared by 3 bases and J by 4 bases, with 3 bases of the junction left unmatched. The CDR3 sequence is 15 residues long. Germline assignment: CDR1 SGHRS and CDR2 YFSETQ. CDR3 bases: TGCGCCAGCAGCTCTGGACTAGCGGGAGTAGAGACCCAGTACTTC. This encodes CASSSGLAGVETQYF. The whole variable domain, remainder taken from reference TRBV5-1 and TRBJ2-5, is KAGVTQTPRYLIKTRGQQVTLSCSPISGHRSVSWYQQTPGQGLQFLFEYFSETQRNKGNFPGRFSGRQFSNSRSEMNVSTLELGDSALYLCASSSGLAGVETQYFGPGTRLLVL.

This clone has just one count. V usage is TRBV30 and J usage is TRBJ1-4; D call uncertain. The germline V gene has CDR1 GTSNPN and CDR2 SVGIG (reference sequence). V was trimmed by 1 base and J by 1 base, leaving 4 bases between them. This CDR3 has 13 residues. CDR3 residues: CAWSGQTNEKLFF. In nucleotides, the CDR3 is TGTGCCTGGAGTGGGCAAACTAATGAAAAACTGTTTTTT.

The gene calls are TRBV2 and TRBJ2-7; D is perhaps TRBD1 (5 bases). V was trimmed by 4 bases and J by 7 bases, leaving 14 bases between them. The germline CDR1 and CDR2 sequences are SNHLY and FYNNEI. The CDR3 loop spans 13 amino acids. The CDR3: CASSGYGQGEQYF. The CDR3 DNA is TGTGCCAGCAGTGGATATGGGCAGGGAGAGCAGTACTTC.